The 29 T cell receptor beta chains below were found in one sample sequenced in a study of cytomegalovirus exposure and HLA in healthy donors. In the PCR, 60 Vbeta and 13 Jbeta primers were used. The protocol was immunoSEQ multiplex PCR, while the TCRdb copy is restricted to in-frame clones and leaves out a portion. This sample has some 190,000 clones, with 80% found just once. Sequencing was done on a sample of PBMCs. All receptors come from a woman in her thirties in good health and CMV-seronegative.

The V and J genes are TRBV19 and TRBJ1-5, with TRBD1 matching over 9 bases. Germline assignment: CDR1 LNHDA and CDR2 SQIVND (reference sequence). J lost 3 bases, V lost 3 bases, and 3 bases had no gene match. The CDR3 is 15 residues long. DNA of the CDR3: TGTGCCAGTAGTATCGGGACAGGGATCAATCAGCCCCAGCATTTT. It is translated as CASSIGTGINQPQHF.

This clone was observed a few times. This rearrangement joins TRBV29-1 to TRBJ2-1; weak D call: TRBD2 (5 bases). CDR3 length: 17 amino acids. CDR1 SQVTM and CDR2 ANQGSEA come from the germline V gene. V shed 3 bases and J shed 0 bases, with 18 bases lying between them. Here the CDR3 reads CSVDVARKGSSYNEQFF. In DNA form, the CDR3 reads TGCAGCGTTGACGTTGCACGAAAAGGGAGCTCCTACAATGAGCAGTTCTTC.

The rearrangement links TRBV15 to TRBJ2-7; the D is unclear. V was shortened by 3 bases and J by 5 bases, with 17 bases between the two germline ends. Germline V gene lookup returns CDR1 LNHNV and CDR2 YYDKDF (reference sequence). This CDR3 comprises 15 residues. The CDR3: CATSSLREDDNEQYF. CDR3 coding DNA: TGTGCCACCAGCAGCCTACGAGAAGACGACAACGAGCAGTACTTC. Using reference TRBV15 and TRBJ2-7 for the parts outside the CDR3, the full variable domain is DAMVIQNPRYQVTQFGKPVTLSCSQTLNHNVMYWYQQKSSQAPKLLFHYYDKDFNNEADTPDNFQSRRPNTSFCFLDIRSPGLGDTAMYLCATSSLREDDNEQYFGPGTRLTVT.

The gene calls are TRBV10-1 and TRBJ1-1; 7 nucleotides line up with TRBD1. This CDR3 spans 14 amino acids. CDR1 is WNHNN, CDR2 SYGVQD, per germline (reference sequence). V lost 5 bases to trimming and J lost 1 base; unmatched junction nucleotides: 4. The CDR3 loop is CASSRDSSNTEAFF. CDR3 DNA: TGCGCCAGCAGTAGGGACAGTTCGAACACTGAAGCTTTCTTT.

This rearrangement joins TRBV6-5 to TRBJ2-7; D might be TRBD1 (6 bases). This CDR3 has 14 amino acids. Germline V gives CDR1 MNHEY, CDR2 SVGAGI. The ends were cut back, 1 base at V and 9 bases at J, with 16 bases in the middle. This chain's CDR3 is CASSYFAQGAGQYF. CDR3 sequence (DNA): TGTGCCAGCAGTTACTTCGCACAGGGAGCAGGGCAGTACTTC.

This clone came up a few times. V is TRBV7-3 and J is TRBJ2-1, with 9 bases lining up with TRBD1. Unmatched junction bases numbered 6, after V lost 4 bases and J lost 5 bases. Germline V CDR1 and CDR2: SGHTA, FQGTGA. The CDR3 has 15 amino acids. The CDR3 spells CASSSGQGIHNEQFF. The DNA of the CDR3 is TGTGCCAGCAGCTCAGGACAGGGGATCCACAATGAGCAGTTCTTC.

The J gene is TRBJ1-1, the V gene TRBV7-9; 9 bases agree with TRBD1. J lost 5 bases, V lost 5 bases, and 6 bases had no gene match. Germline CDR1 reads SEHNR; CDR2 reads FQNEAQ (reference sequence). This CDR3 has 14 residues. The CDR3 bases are TGTGCCAGCAGCCCCGGACAGGGGACGACTGAAGCTTTCTTT. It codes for CASSPGQGTTEAFF.

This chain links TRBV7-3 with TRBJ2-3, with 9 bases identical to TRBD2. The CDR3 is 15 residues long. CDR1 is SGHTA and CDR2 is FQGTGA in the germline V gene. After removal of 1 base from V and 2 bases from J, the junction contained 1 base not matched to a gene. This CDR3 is CASSLSGGVTDTQYF. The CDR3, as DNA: TGTGCCAGCAGCTTAAGCGGGGGGGTCACAGATACGCAGTATTTT.

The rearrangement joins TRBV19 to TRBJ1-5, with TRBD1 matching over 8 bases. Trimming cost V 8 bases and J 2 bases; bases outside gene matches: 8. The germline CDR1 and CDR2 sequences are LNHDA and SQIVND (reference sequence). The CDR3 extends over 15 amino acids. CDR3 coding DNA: TGTGCCAGTCACCAGGGGGCCTGGGGCAATCAGCCCCAGCATTTT. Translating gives CASHQGAWGNQPQHF.

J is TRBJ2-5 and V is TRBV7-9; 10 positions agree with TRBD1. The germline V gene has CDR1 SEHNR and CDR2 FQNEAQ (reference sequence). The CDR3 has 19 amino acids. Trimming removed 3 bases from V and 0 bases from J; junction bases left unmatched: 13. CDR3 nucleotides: TGTGCCAGCAGCTTTTACGTCGGGGGGGGACAGGGGTACCAAGAGACCCAGTACTTC. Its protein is CASSFYVGGGQGYQETQYF.

CDR3 DNA sequence: TGTGCCAGCAGCCCTACCTCGGTTGGAGATACGCAGTATTTT. This gives the protein CASSPTSVGDTQYF. This rearrangement joins TRBV9 to TRBJ2-3; D remains unclear. Germline loops: CDR1 SGDLS, CDR2 YYNGEE. Trimming removed 4 bases at V and 5 bases at J, with 14 bases between. The CDR3 extends over 14 amino acids.

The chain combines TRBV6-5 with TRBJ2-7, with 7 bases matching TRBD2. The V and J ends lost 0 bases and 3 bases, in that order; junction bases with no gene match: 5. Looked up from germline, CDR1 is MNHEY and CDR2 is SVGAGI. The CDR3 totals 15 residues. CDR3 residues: CASSYSRRGIYEQYF. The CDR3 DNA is TGTGCCAGCAGTTACTCGAGGCGGGGGATCTACGAGCAGTACTTC.

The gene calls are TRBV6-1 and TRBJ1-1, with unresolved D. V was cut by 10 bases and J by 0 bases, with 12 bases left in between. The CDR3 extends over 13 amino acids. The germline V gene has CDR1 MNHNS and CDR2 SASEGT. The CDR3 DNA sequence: TGTGCCACCACCCCGGTTTTGAACACTGAAGCTTTCTTT. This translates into CATTPVLNTEAFF.

CDR3: CASSRGTSGVYEQYF. Written as DNA, the CDR3 is TGCGCCAGCAGCCGGGGGACTAGCGGGGTCTACGAGCAGTACTTC. The chain links TRBV4-1 to TRBJ2-7; the match to TRBD2 covers 13 bases. The trim removed 4 bases at V and 3 bases at J, leaving 3 bases unmatched. Germline V CDR1 and CDR2: MGHRA, YSYEKL. The CDR3 is 15 amino acids.

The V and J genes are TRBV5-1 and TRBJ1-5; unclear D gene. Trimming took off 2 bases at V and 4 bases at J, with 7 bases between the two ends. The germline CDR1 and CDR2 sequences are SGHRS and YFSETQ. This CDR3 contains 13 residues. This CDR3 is CASSFYGNQPQHF. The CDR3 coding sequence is TGCGCCAGCAGCTTTTACGGGAATCAGCCCCAGCATTTT. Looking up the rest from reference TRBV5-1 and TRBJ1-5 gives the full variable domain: KAGVTQTPRYLIKTRGQQVTLSCSPISGHRSVSWYQQTPGQGLQFLFEYFSETQRNKGNFPGRFSGRQFSNSRSEMNVSTLELGDSALYLCASSFYGNQPQHFGDGTRLSIL.

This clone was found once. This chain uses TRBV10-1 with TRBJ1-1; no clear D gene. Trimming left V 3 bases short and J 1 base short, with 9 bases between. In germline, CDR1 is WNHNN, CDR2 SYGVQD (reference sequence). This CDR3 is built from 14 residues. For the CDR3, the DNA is TGCGCCAGCAGTGACGGCAGGCCGAACACTGAAGCTTTCTTT. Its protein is CASSDGRPNTEAFF.

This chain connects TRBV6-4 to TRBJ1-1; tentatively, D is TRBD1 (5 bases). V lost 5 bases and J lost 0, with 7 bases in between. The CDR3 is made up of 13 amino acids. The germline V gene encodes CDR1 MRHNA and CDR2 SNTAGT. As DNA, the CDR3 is TGTGCCAGCAGTCTGACAGTGAACACTGAAGCTTTCTTT. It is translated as CASSLTVNTEAFF.

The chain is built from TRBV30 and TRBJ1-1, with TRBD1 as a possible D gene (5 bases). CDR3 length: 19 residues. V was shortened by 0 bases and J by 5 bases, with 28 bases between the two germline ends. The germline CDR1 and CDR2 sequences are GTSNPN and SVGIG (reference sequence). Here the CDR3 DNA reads TGTGCCTGGAGTGTAATCAGGGTGGGGTCCGGGCATCCCGGGACTGAAGCTTTCTTT. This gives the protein CAWSVIRVGSGHPGTEAFF.

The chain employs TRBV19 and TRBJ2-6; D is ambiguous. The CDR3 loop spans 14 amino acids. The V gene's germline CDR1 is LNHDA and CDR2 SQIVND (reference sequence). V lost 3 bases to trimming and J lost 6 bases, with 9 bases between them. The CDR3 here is CASSMSGKANVLTF. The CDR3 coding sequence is TGTGCCAGTAGTATGTCGGGTAAGGCCAACGTCCTGACTTTC.

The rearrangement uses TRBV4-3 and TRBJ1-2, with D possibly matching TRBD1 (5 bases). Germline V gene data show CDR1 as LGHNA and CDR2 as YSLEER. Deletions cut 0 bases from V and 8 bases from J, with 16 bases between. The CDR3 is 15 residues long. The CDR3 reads CASSQDLQLPGGYTF. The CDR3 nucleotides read TGCGCCAGCAGCCAAGATTTACAGCTTCCAGGGGGCTACACCTTC.

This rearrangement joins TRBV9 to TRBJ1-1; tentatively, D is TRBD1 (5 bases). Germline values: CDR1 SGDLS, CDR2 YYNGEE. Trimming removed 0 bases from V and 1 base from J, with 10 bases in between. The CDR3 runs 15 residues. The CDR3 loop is CASSVVGGTNTEAFF. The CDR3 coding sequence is TGTGCCAGCAGCGTAGTTGGAGGGACGAACACTGAAGCTTTCTTT. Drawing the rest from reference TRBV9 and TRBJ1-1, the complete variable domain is DSGVTQTPKHLITATGQRVTLRCSPRSGDLSVYWYQQSLDQGLQFLIQYYNGEERAKGNILERFSAQQFPDLHSELNLSSLELGDSALYFCASSVVGGTNTEAFFGQGTRLTVV.

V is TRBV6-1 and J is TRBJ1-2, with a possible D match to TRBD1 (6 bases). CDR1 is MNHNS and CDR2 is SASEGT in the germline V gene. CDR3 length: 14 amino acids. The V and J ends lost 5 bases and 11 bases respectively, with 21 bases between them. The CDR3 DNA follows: TGTGCCAGCAGTACAGCCGGACAGTCCGTATGGTACACCTTC. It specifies CASSTAGQSVWYTF.

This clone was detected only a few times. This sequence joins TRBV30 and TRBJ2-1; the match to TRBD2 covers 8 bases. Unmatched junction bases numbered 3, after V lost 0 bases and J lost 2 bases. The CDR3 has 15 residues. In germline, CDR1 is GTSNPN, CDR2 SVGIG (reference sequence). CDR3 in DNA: TGTGCCTGGAGTGTACCGGGGGGGGCCTACAATGAGCAGTTCTTC. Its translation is CAWSVPGGAYNEQFF. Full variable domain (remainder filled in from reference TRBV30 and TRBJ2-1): SQTIHQWPATLVQPVGSPLSLECTVEGTSNPNLYWYRQAAGRGLQLLFYSVGIGQISSEVPQNLSASRPQDRQFILSSKKLLLSDSGFYLCAWSVPGGAYNEQFFGPGTRLTVL.

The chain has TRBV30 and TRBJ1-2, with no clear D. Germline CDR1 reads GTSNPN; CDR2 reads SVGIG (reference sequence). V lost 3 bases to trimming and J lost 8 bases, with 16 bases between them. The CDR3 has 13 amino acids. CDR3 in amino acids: CAWREAPPAGYTF. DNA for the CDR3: TGTGCCTGGAGAGAAGCACCGCCTGCCGGCTACACCTTC.

CDR3 protein: CAWSDKAPNTIYF. CDR3 coding DNA: TGTGCCTGGAGTGATAAAGCTCCCAACACCATATATTTT. The rearrangement joins TRBV30 to TRBJ1-3; no clear D gene. V gave up 1 base and J gave up 7 bases, with 11 bases separating them. This CDR3 contains 13 residues. CDR1 is GTSNPN, CDR2 SVGIG, per germline (reference sequence).

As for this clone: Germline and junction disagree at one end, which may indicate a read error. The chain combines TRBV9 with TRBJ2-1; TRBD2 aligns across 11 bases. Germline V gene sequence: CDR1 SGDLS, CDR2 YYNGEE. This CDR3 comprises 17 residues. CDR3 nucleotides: TGTGCCAGCAGCGCAGGCCTTACCGGACTAGCGGGTAATGTGCAGTTCTTC. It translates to CASSAGLTGLAGNVQFF.

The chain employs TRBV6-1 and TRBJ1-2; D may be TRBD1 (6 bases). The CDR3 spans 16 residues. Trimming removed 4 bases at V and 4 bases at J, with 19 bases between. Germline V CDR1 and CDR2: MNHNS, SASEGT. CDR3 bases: TGTGCCAGCAGTGGCACAGGGAACCTAAGGGTCTATGGCTACACCTTC. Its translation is CASSGTGNLRVYGYTF.

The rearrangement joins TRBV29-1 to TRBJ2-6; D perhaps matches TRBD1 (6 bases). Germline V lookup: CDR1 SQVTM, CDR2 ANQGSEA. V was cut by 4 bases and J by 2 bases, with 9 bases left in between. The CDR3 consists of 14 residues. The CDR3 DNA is TGCAGCGTTGGGTCAGGGGCTGGGGCCAACGTCCTGACTTTC. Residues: CSVGSGAGANVLTF.

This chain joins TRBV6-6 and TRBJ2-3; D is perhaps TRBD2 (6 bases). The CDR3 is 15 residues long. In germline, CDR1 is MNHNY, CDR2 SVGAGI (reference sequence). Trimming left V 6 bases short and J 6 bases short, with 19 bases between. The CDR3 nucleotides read TGTGCCAGCAGACCTCCCGGGGGAGCAAGGGATACGCAGTATTTT. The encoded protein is CASRPPGGARDTQYF.